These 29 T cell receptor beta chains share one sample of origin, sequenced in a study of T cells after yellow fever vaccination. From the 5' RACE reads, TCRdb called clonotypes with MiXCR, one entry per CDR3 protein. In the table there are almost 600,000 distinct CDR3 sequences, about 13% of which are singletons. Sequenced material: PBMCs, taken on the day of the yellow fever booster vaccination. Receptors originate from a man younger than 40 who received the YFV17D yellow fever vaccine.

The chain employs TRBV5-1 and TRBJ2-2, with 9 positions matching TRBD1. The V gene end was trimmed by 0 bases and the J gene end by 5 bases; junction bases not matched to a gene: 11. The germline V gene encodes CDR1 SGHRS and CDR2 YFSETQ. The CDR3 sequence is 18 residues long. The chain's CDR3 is CASSLGFLPGQGTGELFF. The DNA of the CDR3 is TGCGCCAGCAGCTTGGGATTTCTACCGGGACAGGGAACCGGGGAGCTGTTTTTT.

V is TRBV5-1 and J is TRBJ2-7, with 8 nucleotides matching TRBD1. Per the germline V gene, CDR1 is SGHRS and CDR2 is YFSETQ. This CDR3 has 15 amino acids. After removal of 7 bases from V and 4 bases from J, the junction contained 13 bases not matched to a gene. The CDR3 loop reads CASASWTGNPYEQYF. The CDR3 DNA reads TGCGCCAGCGCTTCATGGACAGGGAACCCATACGAGCAGTACTTC. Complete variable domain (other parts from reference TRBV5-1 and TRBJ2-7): KAGVTQTPRYLIKTRGQQVTLSCSPISGHRSVSWYQQTPGQGLQFLFEYFSETQRNKGNFPGRFSGRQFSNSRSEMNVSTLELGDSALYLCASASWTGNPYEQYFGPGTRLTVT.

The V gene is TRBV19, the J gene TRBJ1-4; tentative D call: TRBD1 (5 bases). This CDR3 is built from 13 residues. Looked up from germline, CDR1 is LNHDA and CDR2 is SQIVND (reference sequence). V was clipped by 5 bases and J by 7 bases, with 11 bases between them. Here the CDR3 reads CASSQGRSEKLFF. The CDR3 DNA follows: TGTGCCAGTAGTCAGGGCAGAAGTGAAAAACTGTTTTTT.

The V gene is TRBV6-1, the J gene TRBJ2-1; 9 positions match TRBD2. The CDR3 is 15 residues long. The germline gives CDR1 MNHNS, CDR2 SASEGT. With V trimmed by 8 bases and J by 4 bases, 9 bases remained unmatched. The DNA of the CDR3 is TGTGCCAGCTTCTTGCTAGCGGGAAATTACAATGAGCAGTTCTTC. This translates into CASFLLAGNYNEQFF.

In DNA form, the CDR3 reads TGTGCCAGCAGTTTATCTCGTTGGGGGGGCACTGAAGCTTTCTTT. It translates to CASSLSRWGGTEAFF. V and J are TRBV27 and TRBJ1-1, with D possibly being TRBD1 (5 bases). V gave up 0 bases and J gave up 4 bases, with 12 bases separating them. The germline gives CDR1 MNHEY, CDR2 SMNVEV (reference sequence). CDR3 length: 15 residues.

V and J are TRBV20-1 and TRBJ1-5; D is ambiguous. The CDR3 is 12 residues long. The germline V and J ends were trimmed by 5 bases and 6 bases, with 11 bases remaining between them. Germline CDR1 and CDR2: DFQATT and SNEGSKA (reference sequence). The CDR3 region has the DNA TGCAGTGCTTCGCAGATGACTCAGCCCCAGCATTTT. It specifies CSASQMTQPQHF.

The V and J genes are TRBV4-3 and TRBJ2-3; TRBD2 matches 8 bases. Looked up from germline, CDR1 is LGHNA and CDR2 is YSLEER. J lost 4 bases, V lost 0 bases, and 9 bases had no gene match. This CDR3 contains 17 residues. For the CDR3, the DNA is TGCGCCAGCAGCCAAGAAGCGTCGGGACTAGTATCAGATACGCAGTATTTT. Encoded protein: CASSQEASGLVSDTQYF.

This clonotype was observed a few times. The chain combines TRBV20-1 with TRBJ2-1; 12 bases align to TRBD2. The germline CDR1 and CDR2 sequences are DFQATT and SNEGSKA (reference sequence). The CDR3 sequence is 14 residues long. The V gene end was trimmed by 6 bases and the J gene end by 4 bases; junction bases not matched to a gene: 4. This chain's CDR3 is CSAGTSGPYNEQFF. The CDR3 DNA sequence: TGCAGTGCCGGGACTAGCGGGCCATACAATGAGCAGTTCTTC.

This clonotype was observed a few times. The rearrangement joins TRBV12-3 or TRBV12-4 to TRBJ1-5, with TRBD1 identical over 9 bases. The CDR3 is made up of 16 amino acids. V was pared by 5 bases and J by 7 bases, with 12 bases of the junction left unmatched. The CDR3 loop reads CASSPGTGILWQPQHF. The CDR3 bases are TGTGCCAGCAGTCCCGGGACAGGGATTTTGTGGCAGCCCCAGCATTTT.

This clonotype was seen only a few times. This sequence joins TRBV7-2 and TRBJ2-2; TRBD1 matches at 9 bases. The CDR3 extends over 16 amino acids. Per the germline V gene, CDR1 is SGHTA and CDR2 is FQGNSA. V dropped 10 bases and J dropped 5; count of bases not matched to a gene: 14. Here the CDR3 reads CATKPPGQGRTGELFF. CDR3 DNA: TGTGCCACCAAACCTCCGGGACAGGGCAGAACCGGGGAGCTGTTTTTT.

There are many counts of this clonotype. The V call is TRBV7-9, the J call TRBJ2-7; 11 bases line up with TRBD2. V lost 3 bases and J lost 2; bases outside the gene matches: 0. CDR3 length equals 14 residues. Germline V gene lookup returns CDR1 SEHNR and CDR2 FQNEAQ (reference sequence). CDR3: CASSFSGRAYEQYF. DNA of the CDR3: TGTGCCAGCAGCTTTAGCGGGAGGGCCTACGAGCAGTACTTC. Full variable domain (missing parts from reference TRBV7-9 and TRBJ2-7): DTGVSQNPRHKITKRGQNVTFRCDPISEHNRLYWYRQTLGQGPEFLTYFQNEAQLEKSRLLSDRFSAERPKGSFSTLEIQRTEQGDSAMYLCASSFSGRAYEQYFGPGTRLTVT.

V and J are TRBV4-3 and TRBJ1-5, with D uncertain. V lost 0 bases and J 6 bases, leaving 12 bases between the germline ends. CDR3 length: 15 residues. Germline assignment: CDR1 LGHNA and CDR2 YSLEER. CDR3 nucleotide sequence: TGCGCCAGCAGCCAAGATTTCAAGGGTGGTCAGCCCCAGCATTTT. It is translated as CASSQDFKGGQPQHF.

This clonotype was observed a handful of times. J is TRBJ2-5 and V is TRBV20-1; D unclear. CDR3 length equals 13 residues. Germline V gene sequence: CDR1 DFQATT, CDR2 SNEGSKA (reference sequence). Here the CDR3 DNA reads TGCGGCACCCTCAGACGGAACCAAGAGACCCAGTACTTC. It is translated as CGTLRRNQETQYF.

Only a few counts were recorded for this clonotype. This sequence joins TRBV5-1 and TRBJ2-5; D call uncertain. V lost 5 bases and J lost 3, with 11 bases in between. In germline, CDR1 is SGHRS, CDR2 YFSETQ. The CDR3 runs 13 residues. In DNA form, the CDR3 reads TGCGCCAGCAGACGGCGGCCTGAAGAGACCCAGTACTTC. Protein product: CASRRRPEETQYF.

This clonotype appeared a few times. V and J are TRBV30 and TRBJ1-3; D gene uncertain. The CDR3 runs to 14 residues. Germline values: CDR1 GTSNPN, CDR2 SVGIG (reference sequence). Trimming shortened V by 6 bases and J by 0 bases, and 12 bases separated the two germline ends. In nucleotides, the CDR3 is TGTGCCTGCCAAACGGCAGGCTCTGGAAACACCATATATTTT. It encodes CACQTAGSGNTIYF.

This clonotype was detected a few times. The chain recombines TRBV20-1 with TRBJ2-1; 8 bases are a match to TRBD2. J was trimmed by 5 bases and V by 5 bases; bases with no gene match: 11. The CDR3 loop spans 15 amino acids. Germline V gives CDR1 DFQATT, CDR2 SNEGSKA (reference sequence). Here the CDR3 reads CSALGASGLNNEQFF. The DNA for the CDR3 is TGCAGTGCTCTAGGGGCTAGCGGGCTCAACAATGAGCAGTTCTTC.

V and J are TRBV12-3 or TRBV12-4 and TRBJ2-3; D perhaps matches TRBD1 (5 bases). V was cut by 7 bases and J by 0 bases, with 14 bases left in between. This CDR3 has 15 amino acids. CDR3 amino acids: CASTLDSPSTDTQYF. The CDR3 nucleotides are TGTGCCAGCACCCTAGACAGCCCTAGCACAGATACGCAGTATTTT.

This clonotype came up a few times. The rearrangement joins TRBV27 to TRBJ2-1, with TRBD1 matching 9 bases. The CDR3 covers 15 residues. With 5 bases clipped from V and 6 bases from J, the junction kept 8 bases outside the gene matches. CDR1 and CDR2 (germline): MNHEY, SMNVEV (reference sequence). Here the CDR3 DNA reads TGTGCCAGCAGTCAATACTACAGGGGGCCCAATGAGCAGTTCTTC. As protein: CASSQYYRGPNEQFF.

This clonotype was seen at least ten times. The CDR3 coding sequence is TGTGCCAGCAGTTTCCTCGGAGGCACTGAAGCTTTCTTT. Protein sequence: CASSFLGGTEAFF. The chain couples TRBV6-5 to TRBJ1-1; D gene uncertain. Germline lookup yields CDR1 MNHEY and CDR2 SVGAGI. The V gene lost 4 bases and the J gene lost 4 bases, with 10 bases spanning the gap. The CDR3 is 13 amino acids.

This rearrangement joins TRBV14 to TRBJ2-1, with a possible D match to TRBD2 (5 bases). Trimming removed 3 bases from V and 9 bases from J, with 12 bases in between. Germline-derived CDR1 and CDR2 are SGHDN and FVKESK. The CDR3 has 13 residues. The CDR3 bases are TGTGCCAGCAGCCATCTACTAGTAGTTGAGCAGTTCTTC. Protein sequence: CASSHLLVVEQFF.

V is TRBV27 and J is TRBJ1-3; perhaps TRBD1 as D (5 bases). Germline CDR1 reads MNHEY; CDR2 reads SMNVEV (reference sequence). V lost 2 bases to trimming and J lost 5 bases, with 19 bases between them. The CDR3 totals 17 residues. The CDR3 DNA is TGTGCCAGCAGTTTAAGCGGCTGGAGGGGTGCAAGAAACACCATATATTTT. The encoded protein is CASSLSGWRGARNTIYF.

The CDR3 is CSVRSTDTQYF. CDR3 sequence (DNA): TGCAGTGTCCGGTCCACAGATACGCAGTATTTT. J is TRBJ2-3 and V is TRBV20-1; D remains unclear. Germline loops: CDR1 DFQATT, CDR2 SNEGSKA (reference sequence). The CDR3 has 11 amino acids. Trimming removed 7 bases from V and 2 bases from J, with 7 bases in between.

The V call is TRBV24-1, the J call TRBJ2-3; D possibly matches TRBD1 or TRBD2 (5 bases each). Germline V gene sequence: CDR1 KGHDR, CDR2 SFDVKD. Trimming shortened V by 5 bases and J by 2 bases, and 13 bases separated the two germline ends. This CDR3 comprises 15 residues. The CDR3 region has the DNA TGTGCCACCAGTGCTGGGGACGGCCACACAGATACGCAGTATTTT. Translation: CATSAGDGHTDTQYF.

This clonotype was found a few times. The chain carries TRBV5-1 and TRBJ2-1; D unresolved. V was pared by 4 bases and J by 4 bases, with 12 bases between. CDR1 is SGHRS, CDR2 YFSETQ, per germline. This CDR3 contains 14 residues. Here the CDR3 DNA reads TGCGCCAGCAGCCCCCCCCCAGATTACAATGAGCAGTTCTTC. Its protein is CASSPPPDYNEQFF. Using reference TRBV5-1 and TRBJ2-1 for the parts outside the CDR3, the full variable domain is KAGVTQTPRYLIKTRGQQVTLSCSPISGHRSVSWYQQTPGQGLQFLFEYFSETQRNKGNFPGRFSGRQFSNSRSEMNVSTLELGDSALYLCASSPPPDYNEQFFGPGTRLTVL.

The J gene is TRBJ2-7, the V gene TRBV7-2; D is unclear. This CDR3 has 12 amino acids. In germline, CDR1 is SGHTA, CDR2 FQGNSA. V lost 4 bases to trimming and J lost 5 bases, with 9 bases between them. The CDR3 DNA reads TGTGCCAGCAGCTATCCGGCGGACGAGCAGTACTTC. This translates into CASSYPADEQYF.

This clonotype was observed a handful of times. The CDR3 DNA follows: TGCAGTGCTAGAAATGGTGGGAAGAACACCGGGGAGCTGTTTTTT. This encodes CSARNGGKNTGELFF. The chain links TRBV20-1 to TRBJ2-2; no reliable D call. Germline V gives CDR1 DFQATT, CDR2 SNEGSKA (reference sequence). The CDR3 has 15 amino acids. V was trimmed by 2 bases and J by 1 base, leaving 11 bases between them.

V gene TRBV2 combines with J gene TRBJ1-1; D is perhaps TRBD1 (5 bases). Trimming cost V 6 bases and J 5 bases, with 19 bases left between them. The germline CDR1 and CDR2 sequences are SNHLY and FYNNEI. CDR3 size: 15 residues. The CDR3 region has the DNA TGTGCCAGCAGACAGACGGACCTCCGGGGGACTGAAGCTTTCTTT. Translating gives CASRQTDLRGTEAFF.

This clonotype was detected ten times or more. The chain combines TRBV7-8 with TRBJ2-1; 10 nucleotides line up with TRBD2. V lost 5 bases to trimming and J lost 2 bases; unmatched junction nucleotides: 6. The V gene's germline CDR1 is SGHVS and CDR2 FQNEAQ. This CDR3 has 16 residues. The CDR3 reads CASSPRTSGAYNEQFF. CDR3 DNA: TGTGCCAGCAGCCCGAGGACTAGCGGCGCCTACAATGAGCAGTTCTTC.

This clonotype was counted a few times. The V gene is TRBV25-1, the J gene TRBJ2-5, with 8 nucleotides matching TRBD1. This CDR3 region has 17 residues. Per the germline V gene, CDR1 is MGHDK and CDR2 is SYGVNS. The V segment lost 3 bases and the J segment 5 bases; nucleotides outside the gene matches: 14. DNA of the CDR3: TGTGCCAGCAGTGATTCTTTAGGGGCAGGGGGCCCGGAGACCCAGTACTTC. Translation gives CASSDSLGAGGPETQYF.